This TCR beta chain came from a study of T cell repertoires in cytomegalovirus infection. On the study more broadly: Indications came from public TCR beta signatures; they pointed to CMV infection and to a matching HLA type. Study outcomes and limitations: The study identified carriers of CMV plus the relevant HLA from cumulative public TCR beta family frequency. What dominated the ex vivo response were HLA-C-restricted CMV-specific TCR beta clonotypes.

This clonotype was counted at least ten times. The antigen remains undetermined. Via MiXCR, TCRdb re-called the reads, giving one row per CDR3 protein. The table shows 500,000 or so distinct CDR3 sequences, with approximately 15% occurring only once. Germline V gene sequence: CDR1 LGHNT, CDR2 FRNRAP. V lost 1 base to trimming and J lost 0 bases; unmatched junction nucleotides: 8. There are 18 residues in the CDR3. The specimen was CD8+ T cells from PBMCs. This clonotype originated in a human donor in good health (CMV status not recorded). Some clones in this sample may be carry-over from other donors' samples. The chain employs TRBV12-5 and TRBJ2-3; 9 positions agree with TRBD2. CDR3: CASGLGLADPPSTDTQYF. The CDR3 nucleotides are TGTGCTAGTGGTTTGGGACTAGCGGACCCTCCGAGCACAGATACGCAGTATTTT.